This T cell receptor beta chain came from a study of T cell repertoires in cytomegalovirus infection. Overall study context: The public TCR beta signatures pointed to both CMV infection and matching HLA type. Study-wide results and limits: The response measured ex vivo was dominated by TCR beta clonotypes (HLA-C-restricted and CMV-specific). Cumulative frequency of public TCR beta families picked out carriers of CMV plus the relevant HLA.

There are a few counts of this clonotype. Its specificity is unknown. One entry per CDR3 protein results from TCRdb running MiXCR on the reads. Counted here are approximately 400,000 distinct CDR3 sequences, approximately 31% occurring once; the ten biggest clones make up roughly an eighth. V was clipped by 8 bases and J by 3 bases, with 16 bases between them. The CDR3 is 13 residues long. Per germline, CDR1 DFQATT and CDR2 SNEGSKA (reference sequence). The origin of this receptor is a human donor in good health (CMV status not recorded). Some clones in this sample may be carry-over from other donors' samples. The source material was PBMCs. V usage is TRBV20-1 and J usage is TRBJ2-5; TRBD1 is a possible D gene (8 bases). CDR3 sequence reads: CSPTQGGEETQYF. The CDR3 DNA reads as TGCAGTCCAACACAGGGGGGGGAAGAGACCCAGTACTTC.